This TCR beta chain originates from a study of cytomegalovirus exposure and HLA in healthy donors. Looking at the study overall: Genotyping showed roughly 81% of 398 donors falling in the Caucasian-associated ancestry cluster.

This CDR3 comprises 15 residues. V was trimmed by 7 bases and J by 1 base, leaving 17 bases between them. Germline V gene data show CDR1 as SQVTM and CDR2 as ANQGSEA. Both 60 Vbeta primers and 13 Jbeta primers went into the PCR. The table came from immunoSEQ multiplex PCR; TCRdb's copy has only in-frame clones and leaves some out. This table has some 190,000 clones, more than 85% appearing once. Study results and caveats: Accurate prediction of most subjects' HLA-A and HLA-B alleles from TCR beta sequences was reported. In vitro data verified a few CMV-associated chains as specific for CMV antigens.

With regard to this clone: Its specificity is unknown.

The sequenced sample consisted of PBMCs. The chain links TRBV29-1 to TRBJ1-3; D might be TRBD1 (6 bases). This TCR came from a woman aged 18-30 years in good health and CMV-seronegative. The CDR3 loop is CSAQGRELSGNTIYF. The CDR3 DNA follows: TGCAGCGCTCAGGGGAGGGAACTTTCTGGAAACACCATATATTTT.